Shown below are 9 T cell receptor beta chains from a single sample sequenced in a study of prognosis after radiotherapy for stage I lung cancer. Genomic DNA was the source, and TCR beta CDR3 was amplified from it by two-round multiplex PCR. TRBV and TRBJ genes each had their own specific primers in first-round PCR. TCRdb re-called the multiplex PCR reads through MiXCR, storing one row per CDR3 protein. Of over 14,000 distinct CDR3 sequences in the sample, 50% to 65% were seen once. The starting material was PBMCs, obtained before or after stereotactic body radiation therapy (not recorded which). These receptors all come from a donor of 50 years or more with non-small cell lung cancer.

With respect to this clonotype: Given a much more abundant clone one base away, this may be a read error. This rearrangement joins TRBV5-5 to TRBJ2-3, with 9 bases matching TRBD2. Germline values: CDR1 SGHKS, CDR2 YYEKEE (reference sequence). CDR3 length equals 16 residues. The CDR3 loop reads CASSPIAGEMTYTHYF. The CDR3 nucleotides read TGTGCCAGCAGCCCCATAGCGGGAGAGATGACATATACGCATTATTTT.

This clonotype was detected many times. The CDR3 nucleotides read TGTGCCAGCAGCTTAACCTCCCACCGTCTCTCTGGGGCCAACGTCCTGACTTTC. Protein: CASSLTSHRLSGANVLTF. The chain recombines TRBV7-2 with TRBJ2-6; D is unresolved. The CDR3 consists of 18 residues. Germline lookup yields CDR1 SGHTA and CDR2 FQGNSA. Trimming stripped 2 bases from V and 0 bases from J, with 14 bases between.

By share, this clonotype counts as medium-sized. The chain recombines TRBV27 with TRBJ2-7; D is undetermined. This CDR3 region has 14 residues. Trimming took off 6 bases at V and 2 bases at J, with 14 bases between the two ends. CDR1 is MNHEY, CDR2 SMNVEV, per germline (reference sequence). The CDR3 DNA follows: TGTGCCAGCAGCCCCGTGGGGTTAACCTACGAGCAGTACTTC. Translation gives CASSPVGLTYEQYF.

By its share, this clonotype is medium-sized. The chain is built from TRBV28 and TRBJ1-6; 7 bases map to TRBD1. The length of the CDR3 is 14 residues. From germline, CDR1 is MDHEN and CDR2 SYDVKM. V dropped 5 bases and J dropped 9; count of bases not matched to a gene: 7. The CDR3 region has the DNA TGTGCCAGCAGTCCGACAGGGCACATTTCACCCCTCCACTTT. Amino acids: CASSPTGHISPLHF.

The genes are TRBV18 and TRBJ2-2; D remains ambiguous. Trimming left V 3 bases short and J 6 bases short, with 26 bases between. This CDR3 is 19 amino acids long. The germline CDR1 and CDR2 sequences are KGHSH and LQKENI. CDR3 bases: TGTGCCAGCTCACCGGTACTAAGAAGTCAACGGCCTTCCGCCGGGGAGCTGTTTTTT. Protein: CASSPVLRSQRPSAGELFF.

Sample share makes this clonotype medium-sized (0.01 to 0.1%). Here the CDR3 DNA reads TGTGCCAGCAGTTTAGGTCAGGGTGGCTACGAGCAGTACTTC. Translation: CASSLGQGGYEQYF. This rearrangement joins TRBV27 to TRBJ2-7; perhaps TRBD1 as D (5 bases). Germline-derived CDR1 and CDR2 are MNHEY and SMNVEV (reference sequence). V was shortened by 2 bases and J by 3 bases, with 11 bases between the two germline ends. The CDR3 is 14 amino acids.

Turning to this clonotype: One end of the junction varies from germline; a read error may be responsible. The V gene is TRBV7-8, the J gene TRBJ2-5; tentatively, D is TRBD1 (6 bases). This CDR3 is 16 amino acids long. Germline assignment: CDR1 SGHVS and CDR2 FQNEAQ. This CDR3 reads CASSPLGHGGQDTQYF. Here the CDR3 DNA reads TGTGCCAGCAGCCCACTGGGACATGGCGGTCAAGATACCCAGTACTTC. Together with reference TRBV7-8 and TRBJ2-5, the CDR3 gives the full variable domain: GAGVSQSPRYKVAKRGQDVALRCDPISGHVSLFWYQQALGQGPEFLTYFQNEAQLDKSGLPSDRFFAERPEGSVSTLKIQRTQQEDSAVYLCASSPLGHGGQDTQYFGPGTRLLVL.

This clonotype is labeled medium-sized. The J gene is TRBJ1-2, the V gene TRBV7-9, with D unclear. With 5 bases removed from V and 4 bases from J, the gap between germline ends came to 8 bases. The V gene's germline CDR1 is SEHNR and CDR2 FQNEAQ (reference sequence). The CDR3 is 12 residues long. CDR3 amino acids: CASSPRPYGYTF. CDR3 DNA: TGTGCCAGCAGCCCCCGTCCCTATGGCTACACCTTC.

This clonotype was counted at least ten times. CDR3 region: CATSREKASGIGEQFF. CDR3 nucleotides: TGTGCCACCAGCAGAGAAAAGGCTAGCGGGATAGGTGAGCAGTTCTTC. The gene calls are TRBV15 and TRBJ2-1, with TRBD2 matching over 9 bases. This CDR3 has 16 residues. V was pared by 0 bases and J by 9 bases, with 9 bases of the junction left unmatched. The germline gives CDR1 LNHNV, CDR2 YYDKDF (reference sequence). The full variable domain, rest sourced from reference TRBV15 and TRBJ2-1, is DAMVIQNPRYQVTQFGKPVTLSCSQTLNHNVMYWYQQKSSQAPKLLFHYYDKDFNNEADTPDNFQSRRPNTSFCFLDIRSPGLGDTAMYLCATSREKASGIGEQFFGPGTRLTVL.